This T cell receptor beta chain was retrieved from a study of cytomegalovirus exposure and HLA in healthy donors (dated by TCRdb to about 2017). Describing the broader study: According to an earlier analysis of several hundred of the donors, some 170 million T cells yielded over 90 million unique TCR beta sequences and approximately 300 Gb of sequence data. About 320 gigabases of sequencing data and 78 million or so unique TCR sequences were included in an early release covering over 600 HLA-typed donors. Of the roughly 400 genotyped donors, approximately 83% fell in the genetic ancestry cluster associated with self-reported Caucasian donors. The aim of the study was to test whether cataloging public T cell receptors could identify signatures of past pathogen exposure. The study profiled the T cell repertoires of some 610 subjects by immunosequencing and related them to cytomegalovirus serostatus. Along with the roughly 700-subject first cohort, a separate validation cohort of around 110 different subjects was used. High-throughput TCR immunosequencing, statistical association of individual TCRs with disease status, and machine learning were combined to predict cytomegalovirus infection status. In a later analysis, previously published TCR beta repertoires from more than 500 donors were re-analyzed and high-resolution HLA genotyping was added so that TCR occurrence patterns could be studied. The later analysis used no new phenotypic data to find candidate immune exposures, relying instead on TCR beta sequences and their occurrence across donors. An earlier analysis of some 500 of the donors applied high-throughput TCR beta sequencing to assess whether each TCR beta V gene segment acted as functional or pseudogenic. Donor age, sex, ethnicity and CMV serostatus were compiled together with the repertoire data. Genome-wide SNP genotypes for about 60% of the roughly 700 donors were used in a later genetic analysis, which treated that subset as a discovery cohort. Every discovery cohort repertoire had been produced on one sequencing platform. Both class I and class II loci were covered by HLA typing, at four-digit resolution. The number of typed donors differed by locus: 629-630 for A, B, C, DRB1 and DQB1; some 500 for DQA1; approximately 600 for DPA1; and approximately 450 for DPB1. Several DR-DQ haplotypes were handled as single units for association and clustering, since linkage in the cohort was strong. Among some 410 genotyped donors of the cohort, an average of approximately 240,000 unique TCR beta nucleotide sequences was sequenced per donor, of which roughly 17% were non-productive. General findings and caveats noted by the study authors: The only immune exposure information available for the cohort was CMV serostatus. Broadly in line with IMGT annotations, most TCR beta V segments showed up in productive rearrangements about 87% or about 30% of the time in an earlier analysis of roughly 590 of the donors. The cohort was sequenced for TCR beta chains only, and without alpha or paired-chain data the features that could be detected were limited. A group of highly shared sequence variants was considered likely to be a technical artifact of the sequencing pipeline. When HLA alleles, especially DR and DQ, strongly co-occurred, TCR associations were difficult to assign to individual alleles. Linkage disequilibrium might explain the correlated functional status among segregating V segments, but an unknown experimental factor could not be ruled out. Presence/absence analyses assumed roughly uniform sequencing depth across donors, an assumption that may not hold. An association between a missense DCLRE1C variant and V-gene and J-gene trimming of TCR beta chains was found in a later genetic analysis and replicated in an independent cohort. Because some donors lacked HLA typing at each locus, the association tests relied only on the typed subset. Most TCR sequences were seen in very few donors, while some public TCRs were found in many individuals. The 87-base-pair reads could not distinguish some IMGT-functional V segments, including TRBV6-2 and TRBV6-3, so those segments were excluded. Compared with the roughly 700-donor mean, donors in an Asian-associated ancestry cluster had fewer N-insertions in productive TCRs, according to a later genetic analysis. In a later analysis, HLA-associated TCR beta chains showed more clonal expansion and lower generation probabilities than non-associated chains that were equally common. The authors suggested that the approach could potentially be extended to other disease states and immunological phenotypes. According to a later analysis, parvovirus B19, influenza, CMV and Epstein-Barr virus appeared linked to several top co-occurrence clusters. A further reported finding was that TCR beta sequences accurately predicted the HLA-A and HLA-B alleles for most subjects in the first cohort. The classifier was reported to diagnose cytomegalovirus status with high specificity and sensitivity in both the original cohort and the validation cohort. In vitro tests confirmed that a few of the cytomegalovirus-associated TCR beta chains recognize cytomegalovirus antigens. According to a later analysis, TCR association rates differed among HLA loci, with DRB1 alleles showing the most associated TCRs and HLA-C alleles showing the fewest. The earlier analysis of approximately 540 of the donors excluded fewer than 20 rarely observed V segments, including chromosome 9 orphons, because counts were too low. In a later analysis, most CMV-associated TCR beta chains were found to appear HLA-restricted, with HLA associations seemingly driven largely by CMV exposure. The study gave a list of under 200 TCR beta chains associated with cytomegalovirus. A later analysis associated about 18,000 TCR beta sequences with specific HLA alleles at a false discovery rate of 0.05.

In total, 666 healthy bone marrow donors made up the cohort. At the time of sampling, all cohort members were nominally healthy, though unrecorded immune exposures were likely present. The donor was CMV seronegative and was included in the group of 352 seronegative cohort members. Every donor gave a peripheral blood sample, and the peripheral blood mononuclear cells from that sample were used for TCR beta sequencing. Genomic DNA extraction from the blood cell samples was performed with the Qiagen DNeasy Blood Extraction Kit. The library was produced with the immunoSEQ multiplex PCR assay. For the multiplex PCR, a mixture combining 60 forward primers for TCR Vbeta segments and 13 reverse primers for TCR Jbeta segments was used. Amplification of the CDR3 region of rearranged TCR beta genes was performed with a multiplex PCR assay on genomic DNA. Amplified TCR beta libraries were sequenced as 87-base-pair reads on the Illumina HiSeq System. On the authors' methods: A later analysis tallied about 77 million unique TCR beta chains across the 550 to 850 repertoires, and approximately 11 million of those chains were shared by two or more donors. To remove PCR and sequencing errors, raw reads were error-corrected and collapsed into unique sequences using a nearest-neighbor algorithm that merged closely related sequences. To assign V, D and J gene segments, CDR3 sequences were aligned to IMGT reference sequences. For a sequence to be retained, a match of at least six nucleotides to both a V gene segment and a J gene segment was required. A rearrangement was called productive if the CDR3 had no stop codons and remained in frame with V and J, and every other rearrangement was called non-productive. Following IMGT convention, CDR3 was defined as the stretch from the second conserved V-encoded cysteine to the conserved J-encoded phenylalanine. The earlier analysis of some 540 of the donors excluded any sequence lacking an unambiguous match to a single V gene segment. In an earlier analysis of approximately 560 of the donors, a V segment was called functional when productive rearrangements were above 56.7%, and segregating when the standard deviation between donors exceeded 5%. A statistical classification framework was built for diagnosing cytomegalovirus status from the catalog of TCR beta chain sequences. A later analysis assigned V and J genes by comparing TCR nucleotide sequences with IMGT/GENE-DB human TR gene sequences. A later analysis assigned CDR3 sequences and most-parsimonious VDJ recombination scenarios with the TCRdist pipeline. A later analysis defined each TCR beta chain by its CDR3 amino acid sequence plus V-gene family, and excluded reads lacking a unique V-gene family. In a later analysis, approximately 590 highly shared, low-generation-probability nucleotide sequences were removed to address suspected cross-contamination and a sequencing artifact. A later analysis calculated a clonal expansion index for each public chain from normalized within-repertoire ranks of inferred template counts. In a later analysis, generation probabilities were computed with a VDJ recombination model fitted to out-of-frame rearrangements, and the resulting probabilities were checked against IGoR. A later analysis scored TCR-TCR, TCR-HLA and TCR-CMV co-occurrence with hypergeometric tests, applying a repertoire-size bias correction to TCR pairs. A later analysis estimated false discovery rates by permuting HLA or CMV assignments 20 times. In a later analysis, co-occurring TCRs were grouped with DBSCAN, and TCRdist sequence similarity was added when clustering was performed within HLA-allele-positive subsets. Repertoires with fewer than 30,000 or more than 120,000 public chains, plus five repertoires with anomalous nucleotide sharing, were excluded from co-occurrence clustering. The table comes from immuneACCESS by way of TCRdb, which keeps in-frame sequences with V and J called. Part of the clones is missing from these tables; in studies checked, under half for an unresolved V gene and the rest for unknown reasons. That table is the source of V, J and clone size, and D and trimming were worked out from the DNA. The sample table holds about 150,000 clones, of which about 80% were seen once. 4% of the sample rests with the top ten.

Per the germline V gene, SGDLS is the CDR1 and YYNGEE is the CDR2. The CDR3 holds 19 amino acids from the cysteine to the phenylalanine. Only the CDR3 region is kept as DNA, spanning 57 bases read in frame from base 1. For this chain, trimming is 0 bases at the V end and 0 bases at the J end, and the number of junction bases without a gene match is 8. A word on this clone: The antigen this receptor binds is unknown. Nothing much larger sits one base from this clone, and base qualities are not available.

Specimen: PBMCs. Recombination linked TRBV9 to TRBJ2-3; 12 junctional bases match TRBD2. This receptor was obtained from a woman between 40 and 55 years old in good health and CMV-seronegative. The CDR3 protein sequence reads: CASSVAPSGRAASTDTQYF. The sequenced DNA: TGTGCCAGCAGCGTAGCTCCTAGCGGGAGGGCTGCTAGCACAGATACGCAGTATTTT.